These 4 T cell receptor beta chains came from one sample sequenced in a study of cytomegalovirus exposure and HLA in healthy donors. PCR was performed using 60 Vbeta and 13 Jbeta primers. The protocol was immunoSEQ multiplex PCR, while the TCRdb copy is restricted to in-frame clones and leaves out a portion. The sample holds 78,000 or so clones, more than 50% seen once. Sample: PBMCs. The receptors derive from a male donor in good health and CMV-seropositive.

J is TRBJ2-2 and V is TRBV4-2; 12 bases match TRBD1. Unmatched junction bases numbered 6, after V lost 0 bases and J lost 7 bases. The CDR3 loop spans 17 amino acids. Per germline, CDR1 LGHNA and CDR2 YNFKEQ. The CDR3 loop is CASSQDLGTGGSGELFF. The CDR3 DNA reads TGTGCCAGCAGCCAAGATCTCGGGACAGGGGGCAGCGGGGAGCTGTTTTTT.

The chain couples TRBV7-8 to TRBJ2-7, with 7 bases lining up with TRBD2. Germline V gene sequence: CDR1 SGHVS, CDR2 FQNEAQ. The CDR3 has 15 residues. J gave up 6 bases and V 0 bases, and 8 bases lay outside the gene matches. In DNA form, the CDR3 reads TGTGCCAGCAGCTTAGCAGCGGGGCTCGGCCGCGAGCAGTACTTC. This codes for CASSLAAGLGREQYF.

CDR3: CASSGGLAGYNEQFF. The DNA of the CDR3 is TGTGCCAGCAGTGGAGGACTAGCGGGCTACAATGAGCAGTTCTTC. This rearrangement joins TRBV6-5 to TRBJ2-1; 11 nucleotides agree with TRBD2. The CDR3 runs to 15 residues. The ends lost 5 bases at V and 3 bases at J; junction bases unmatched: 3. CDR1 and CDR2 from the germline V gene are MNHEY and SVGAGI.

This chain links TRBV6-6 with TRBJ1-4, with TRBD1 as a possible D gene (6 bases). Germline V gene sequence: CDR1 MNHNY, CDR2 SVGAGI (reference sequence). V lost 0 bases and J lost 0, with 8 bases in between. The CDR3 loop spans 16 amino acids. Written as DNA, the CDR3 is TGTGCCAGCAGTTACTCGCCAGGGGCAACTAATGAAAAACTGTTTTTT. Protein: CASSYSPGATNEKLFF.